This T cell receptor (beta chain) is drawn from a study of T-cell memory formation after mild COVID-19 (dated by TCRdb to the early 2020s). For context, the study as a whole: TCR sequence clusters from the two donors were largely donor specific. T-cell clones expanding and contracting after mild COVID-19 in two donors were tracked by longitudinal TCRalpha and TCRbeta repertoire sequencing. Two young, previously healthy adult volunteers made up the cohort, one male and one female. Paper-wide results and their limitations: Some responding clones were detected in pre-infection memory, suggesting pre-existing cross-reactive memory T cells joined the SARS-CoV-2 response. From day 15 to 85, contracting clones showed balanced CD4/CD8 phenotypes, whereas a second wave of clones that expanded from day 15 to 37 leaned towards CD4+. The study included only a couple of mild cases, and larger cohorts that include severe cases with pre-infection samples were judged to be necessary. Contracting CD4+ clones turned up mainly in the CM and EM memory subsets, whereas EMRA was where CD8+ clones were enriched. Whether the second-wave clones peaking on day 37 were SARS-CoV-2 specific was not confirmed.

This clonotype has just a few counts. The antigen it recognizes is unknown. There are no base qualities to consult, and no much larger clone falls within one base. Sequencing used an Illumina NovaSeq 6000. TCRalpha and TCRbeta cDNA libraries were built by 5'RACE with constant-segment primers, adding sample barcodes and unique molecular identifiers. RNA was extracted from every sample with Trizol reagent. Libraries were amplified in two PCR steps, with a second sample barcode and Illumina TruSeq adapters added in the second step. Sequencing of the libraries was done on an Illumina NovaSeq, producing 2 x 150 bp paired-end reads. Per the authors' processing: Demultiplexing of reads and collapsing into UMI-guided consensus sequences were performed with migec v1.2.7. Using mixcr v2.1.11, UMI consensuses were aligned to TRA and TRB V and J templates and then assembled into clonotypes. A clonotype was counted as expanded or contracted only when both edgeR and NoisET called the clonotype significant, with the noise models trained on biological replicates. For edgeR calls, the thresholds were a false discovery rate-adjusted p below 0.01 and a log2 fold-change of 1. As an exploratory analysis of dynamics, PCA with hierarchical clustering was applied to max-normalized trajectories of the 1000 most abundant clonotypes. The CD4 or CD8 phenotype of responding clones was assigned using the separately sequenced CD4+ and CD8+ repertoires. TCRdb trimmed the raw reads at Q25, called clones with MiXCR and kept productive beta chains. CDR3 protein sequences are deduplicated, and each keeps its most common genes and DNA. The V and J calls reflect TCRdb's pipeline rather than the authors' work. The sample includes hundreds of thousands of distinct CDR3 sequences, with over 20% observed a single time. The ten largest clones represent around an eighth of the sample.

Ficoll-Paque density gradient centrifugation was the method used to isolate PBMCs. V is cut by 6 bases and J by 2 bases, and the space between the germline ends is 7 bases. The CDR3 spans 12 residues, from the cysteine through the phenylalanine. Left in the record is the CDR3 DNA by itself, 36 bases read in frame from the first base. This receptor chain uses TRBV12-3 or TRBV12-4 and TRBJ2-5; the D gene identity is not certain. The sequence came from an adult woman who had mild COVID-19 (a few samples of this study predate the infection). The sample titles of this study are shuffled in the database, so cell type and time point are left out; the donor was told from shared clones. Sequenced material: PBMCs or a T cell subset sorted from them (not recorded which). Here the CDR3 is given as CASRKTQETQYF. The bases read TGTGCCAGCAGAAAAACGCAAGAGACCCAGTACTTC.